The clone carrying this T cell receptor (beta chain) was seen once. The authors' processing: Amplifying reference gene primers gave estimates of nucleated cell counts. Sequencing was performed with immunoSEQ multiplex PCR; in TCRdb, only in-frame clones are kept and a portion is missing. The DNA was the basis for D and trimming; V, J and clone size are from that table. The sample consists of about 70,000 clones, about nine tenths of them appearing once. The sample belongs to a study of blood T cell repertoires in COVID-19. Overall study: Sites across the United States, Italy and Spain contributed samples from acute and convalescent COVID-19. The cDNA or gDNA used as material had been derived from T cells, B-cell-depleted T cells, or PBMCs.

The receptor comes from a woman of 80 years or more with active or convalescent COVID-19. Sequencing was carried out using peripheral blood.

As DNA, the CDR3 is TGTGCCAGCAGTTCCCCCGGGACAGGGGATTGGGGTGAGCAGTTCTTC. Protein: CASSSPGTGDWGEQFF. The chain combines TRBV28 with TRBJ2-1; 10 nucleotides align to TRBD1. Germline loops: CDR1 MDHEN, CDR2 SYDVKM. The V gene end was trimmed by 4 bases and the J gene end by 9 bases; junction bases not matched to a gene: 12. This CDR3 contains 16 residues.